Below are 17 T cell receptor beta chains sequenced from a single sample in a study of blood T cells in healthy people across ages. The authors ran a second PCR of 7 to 11 cycles using a sample-barcoded 5' primer and a J-beta primer mix. TCRdb processed the 5' RACE reads anew with MiXCR; each CDR3 protein has one entry. The sample has over 1,300,000 distinct CDR3 sequences, almost 60% seen once; the top ten hold 5.5% to 8%. Sequenced material: blood. These receptors were taken from a man between 18 and 29 years old in good health.

J is TRBJ2-5 and V is TRBV6-6; the D is unclear. Germline CDR1 and CDR2: MNHNY and SVGAGI (reference sequence). V shed 2 bases and J shed 0 bases, with 10 bases lying between them. The CDR3 is 15 residues long. Here the CDR3 reads CASSYKQRYQETQYF. The CDR3 nucleotides are TGTGCCAGCAGTTACAAACAGAGGTACCAAGAGACCCAGTACTTC.

The V call is TRBV12-3 or TRBV12-4, the J call TRBJ1-1; TRBD1 is a possible D gene (6 bases). The V end lost 8 bases, the J end lost 1 base, and 14 bases lay between the germline ends. CDR3 length equals 14 residues. The CDR3 sequence is CASLLRQENTEAFF. CDR3 coding DNA: TGTGCCAGCCTCCTTAGACAGGAGAACACTGAAGCTTTCTTT.

The chain recombines TRBV20-1 with TRBJ2-1; TRBD1 is a possible D gene (6 bases). The CDR3 is made up of 16 amino acids. CDR1 and CDR2 from the germline V gene are DFQATT and SNEGSKA (reference sequence). The ends were cut back, 0 bases at V and 2 bases at J, with 14 bases in the middle. CDR3 nucleotides: TGCAGTGCTAGAGATCTGAAGACAGGCCCCTACAATGAGCAGTTCTTC. This codes for CSARDLKTGPYNEQFF.

The J gene is TRBJ2-3, the V gene TRBV10-2, with D tentatively TRBD1 (5 bases). This CDR3 spans 15 amino acids. The V gene's germline CDR1 is WSHSY and CDR2 SAAADI. Trimming removed 2 bases from V and 2 bases from J, with 11 bases in between. The CDR3 spells CASSEGETATDTQYF. The CDR3 DNA sequence: TGCGCCAGCAGTGAGGGCGAGACAGCCACAGATACGCAGTATTTT.

This clonotype was observed a few times. This chain joins TRBV4-2 and TRBJ2-5; D unresolved. Germline values: CDR1 LGHNA, CDR2 YNFKEQ. The CDR3 has 12 residues. V dropped 0 bases and J dropped 5 bases, with 4 bases sitting between them. CDR3 amino acids: CASSQDHETQYF. CDR3 coding DNA: TGTGCCAGCAGCCAAGATCACGAGACCCAGTACTTC.

The chain joins TRBV6-2 or TRBV6-3 to TRBJ2-3; a possible D gene is TRBD2 (5 bases). Germline loops: CDR1 MNHEY, CDR2 SVGEGT. V shed 2 bases and J shed 2 bases, with 14 bases lying between them. The CDR3 runs to 16 residues. The CDR3 DNA follows: TGTGCCAGCAGTTACCAAGCGGAAAGGCACACAGATACGCAGTATTTT. It yields the protein CASSYQAERHTDTQYF.

The genes are TRBV7-9 and TRBJ2-1, with 10 bases fitting TRBD2. There are 17 residues in the CDR3. Looked up from germline, CDR1 is SEHNR and CDR2 is FQNEAQ (reference sequence). V trimming: 1 base; J trimming: 2 bases; junction bases outside the gene matches: 5. The CDR3 is CASSLDLAGVPYNEQFF. DNA of the CDR3: TGTGCCAGCAGCTTAGATCTAGCGGGAGTACCCTACAATGAGCAGTTCTTC.

This chain uses TRBV14 with TRBJ2-7; D is undetermined. The CDR3 totals 14 residues. The germline V and J ends were trimmed by 2 bases and 3 bases, with 11 bases remaining between them. The germline V gene has CDR1 SGHDN and CDR2 FVKESK. CDR3 sequence: CASSQLSGFYEQYF. In nucleotides, the CDR3 is TGTGCCAGCAGCCAACTGTCAGGTTTCTACGAGCAGTACTTC.

With respect to this clonotype: A read error may explain this, as a much larger clone is one base away. J is TRBJ2-2 and V is TRBV7-2, with unresolved D. This CDR3 has 13 residues. The germline V gene has CDR1 SGHTA and CDR2 FQGNSA. Trimming removed 0 bases from V and 5 bases from J, with 4 bases in between. Here the CDR3 reads CASSLALTGELFF. Here the CDR3 DNA reads TGTGCCAGCAGCTTAGCGTTGACCGGGGAGCTGTTTTTT.

J is TRBJ2-7 and V is TRBV7-6, with D possibly being TRBD2 (6 bases). V was cut by 5 bases and J by 0 bases, with 14 bases left in between. This CDR3 has 15 residues. Germline V gives CDR1 SGHVS, CDR2 FNYEAQ. The CDR3 DNA sequence: TGTGCCAGCAGCCCCTCGAGGGACTCCTCCTACGAGCAGTACTTC. Its protein product is CASSPSRDSSYEQYF.

The chain combines TRBV20-1 with TRBJ2-3, with 11 bases that match TRBD2. Germline-derived CDR1 and CDR2 are DFQATT and SNEGSKA (reference sequence). V trimming: 5 bases; J trimming: 2 bases; junction bases outside the gene matches: 6. The CDR3 is 15 residues long. The CDR3 DNA is TGCAGTGCTTCGGGACTAGCGGACCACACAGATACGCAGTATTTT. It translates to CSASGLADHTDTQYF.

The chain uses TRBV29-1 and TRBJ1-1; D not certain. Germline V CDR1 and CDR2: SQVTM, ANQGSEA. Trimming removed 5 bases at V and 7 bases at J, with 8 bases between. The CDR3 extends over 10 amino acids. CDR3 sequence (DNA): TGCAGCGTTTTACGACATGAAGCTTTCTTT. Translating gives CSVLRHEAFF.

The chain joins TRBV4-1 to TRBJ1-2; the D gene is possibly TRBD1 (5 bases). The V end lost 1 base, the J end lost 0 bases, and 15 bases lay between the germline ends. CDR1 is MGHRA, CDR2 YSYEKL, per germline. This CDR3 region has 17 residues. The DNA for the CDR3 is TGCGCCAGCAGCCAAGTCCATTCGAGGGGAGCTAACTATGGCTACACCTTC. Protein: CASSQVHSRGANYGYTF.

The chain has TRBV15 and TRBJ2-7, with TRBD2 matching 7 bases. V trimming: 0 bases; J trimming: 6 bases; junction bases outside the gene matches: 14. This CDR3 spans 17 amino acids. The V gene's germline CDR1 is LNHNV and CDR2 YYDKDF (reference sequence). CDR3 bases: TGTGCCACCAGCAGAGAGATTGGGAGGGGCCCAAGGGGCGAGCAGTACTTC. Its protein is CATSREIGRGPRGEQYF.

This chain links TRBV7-2 with TRBJ2-1; the match to TRBD2 covers 10 bases. This CDR3 is 16 amino acids long. Per germline, CDR1 SGHTA and CDR2 FQGNSA. V trimming: 4 bases; J trimming: 14 bases; junction bases outside the gene matches: 17. CDR3 DNA: TGTGCCAGCAGCTCCATGATTCCGGGACTAGCGACCCTTGAGTTCTTC. As protein: CASSSMIPGLATLEFF.

This clonotype was detected a few times. The chain joins TRBV20-1 to TRBJ1-1, with a weak D call TRBD1 (5 bases). From germline, CDR1 is DFQATT and CDR2 SNEGSKA (reference sequence). The germline V and J ends were trimmed by 6 bases and 5 bases, with 16 bases remaining between them. The CDR3 spans 13 residues. CDR3 nucleotides: TGCAGTGCCCAGGTTGGGGGAACTACTGAAGCTTTCTTT. It encodes CSAQVGGTTEAFF.

This clonotype was seen a handful of times. The chain employs TRBV11-2 and TRBJ2-5; no clear D. The length of the CDR3 is 13 residues. Germline assignment: CDR1 SGHAT and CDR2 FQNNGV. V lost 4 bases, J lost 0 bases, and 6 bases lay in between. The CDR3 spells CASSYENQETQYF. The CDR3, as DNA: TGTGCCAGCAGCTATGAGAACCAAGAGACCCAGTACTTC.